The present T cell receptor beta chain was sequenced within a study of Ad26.COV2.S vaccination and SARS-CoV-2 variants. The wider study: In the COV1001 trial, the donor was in the Ad26.COV2.S arm. Ad26.COV2.S was injected intramuscularly once or twice, 56 days apart. Regarding the study as a whole: Recipients given vaccine exceeded placebo recipients in spike-specific TCR breadth. It was found that vaccine and placebo recipients had similar non-spike TCR breadth.

Data came from immunoSEQ multiplex PCR; TCRdb stores just in-frame clones and leaves some out. The repertoire consists of roughly 680,000 clones, with about 89% occurring once and the leading ten covering over 1.3%. Treatment noted: over 15 received Ad26.COV2.S at low or high dose, single or two shots; roughly five received placebo; per-sample allocation not given. Sampling occurred on day 63 after the first vaccine or placebo injection. A remark on this clone: What it recognizes is unknown.

V was shortened by 5 bases and J by 2 bases, with 16 bases between the two germline ends. This CDR3 is 15 amino acids long. From germline, CDR1 is SGHVS and CDR2 FNYEAQ. The origin of this receptor is a person between 18 and 59 years old who received the Ad26.COV2.S COVID-19 vaccine or a placebo. This chain joins TRBV7-6 and TRBJ2-7; D possibly corresponds to TRBD1 (6 bases). The sample in question was peripheral blood, obtained in a trial of Ad26.COV2.S vaccine versus placebo. This CDR3 is CASSVQGRGAYEQYF. Written as DNA, the CDR3 is TGTGCCAGCAGCGTTCAGGGCAGGGGCGCCTACGAGCAGTACTTC.